This T cell receptor (beta chain) was sequenced in a study of identical twins. General observations from the study: Invariant MAIT and iNKT cells may have partly biased zero-insertion analyses.

MiXCR, applied by TCRdb to the 5' RACE reads, yields one record per CDR3 protein. The sample lists about 520,000 distinct CDR3 sequences; roughly 21% were seen once. As for this clonotype: Antigen specificity is unknown.

Germline assignment: CDR1 LGHNA and CDR2 YNFKEQ. The CDR3 covers 19 residues. V trimming: 3 bases; J trimming: 4 bases; junction bases outside the gene matches: 17. In addition, the sample was reused for a study of T cells expressing NK-cell markers. That publication notes: Sorted CD3+CD56-NKG2C+, CD3+CD56+NKG2C+ and CD3+CD56+NKG2C- T cells supplied the TCR beta repertoires.

The rearrangement uses TRBV4-2 and TRBJ2-5, with TRBD1 matching over 10 bases. The sample comprised CD4+ T cells sorted from blood. The receptor's source is a woman between 18 and 30 years old in good health. The CDR3 coding sequence is TGTGCCAGCAGCCACGTCCCGGGACAGGGGTCTGCCAGGGGAGAGACCCAGTACTTC. Protein product: CASSHVPGQGSARGETQYF.